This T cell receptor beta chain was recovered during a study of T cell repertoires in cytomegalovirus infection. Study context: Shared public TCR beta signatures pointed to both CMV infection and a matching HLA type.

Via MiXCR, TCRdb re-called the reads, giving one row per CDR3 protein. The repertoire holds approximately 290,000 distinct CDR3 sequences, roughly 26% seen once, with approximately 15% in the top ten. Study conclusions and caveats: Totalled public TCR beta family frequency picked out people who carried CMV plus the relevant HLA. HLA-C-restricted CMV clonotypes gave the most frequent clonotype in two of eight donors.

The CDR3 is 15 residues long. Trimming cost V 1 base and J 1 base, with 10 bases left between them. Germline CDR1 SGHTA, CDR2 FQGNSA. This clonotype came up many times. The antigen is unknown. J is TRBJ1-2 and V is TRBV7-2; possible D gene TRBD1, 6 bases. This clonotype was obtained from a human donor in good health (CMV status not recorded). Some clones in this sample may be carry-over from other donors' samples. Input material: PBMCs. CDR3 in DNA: TGTGCCAGCAGCTTAGACGCAGGGGTTAACTATGGCTACACCTTC. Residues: CASSLDAGVNYGYTF.